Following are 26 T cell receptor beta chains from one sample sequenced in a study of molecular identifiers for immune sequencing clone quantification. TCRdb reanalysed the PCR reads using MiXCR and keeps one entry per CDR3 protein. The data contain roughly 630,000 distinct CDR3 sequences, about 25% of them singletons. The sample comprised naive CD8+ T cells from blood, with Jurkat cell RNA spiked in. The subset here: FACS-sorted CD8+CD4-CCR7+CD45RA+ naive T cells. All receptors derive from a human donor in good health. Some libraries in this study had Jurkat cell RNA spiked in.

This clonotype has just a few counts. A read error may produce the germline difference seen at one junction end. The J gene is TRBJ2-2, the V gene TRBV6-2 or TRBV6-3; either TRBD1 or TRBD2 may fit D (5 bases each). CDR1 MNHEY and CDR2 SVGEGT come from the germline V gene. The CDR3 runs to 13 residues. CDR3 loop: CASSFGATGKLFF. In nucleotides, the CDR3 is TGTGCCAGCAGTTTCGGGGCGACCGGGAAGCTGTTTTTT.

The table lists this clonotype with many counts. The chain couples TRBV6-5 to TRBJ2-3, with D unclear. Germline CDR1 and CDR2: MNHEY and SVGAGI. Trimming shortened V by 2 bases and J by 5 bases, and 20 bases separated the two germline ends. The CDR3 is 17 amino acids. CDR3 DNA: TGTGCCAGCAGTTACCAAGGTCTGCCCTTGGTAGGAGATACGCAGTATTTT. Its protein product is CASSYQGLPLVGDTQYF.

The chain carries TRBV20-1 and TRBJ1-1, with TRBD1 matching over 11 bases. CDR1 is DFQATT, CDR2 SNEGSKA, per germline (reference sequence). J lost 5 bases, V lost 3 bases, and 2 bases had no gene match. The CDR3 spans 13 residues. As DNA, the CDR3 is TGCAGTGCTAGGGACAGGGGGCGGACTGAAGCTTTCTTT. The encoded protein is CSARDRGRTEAFF.

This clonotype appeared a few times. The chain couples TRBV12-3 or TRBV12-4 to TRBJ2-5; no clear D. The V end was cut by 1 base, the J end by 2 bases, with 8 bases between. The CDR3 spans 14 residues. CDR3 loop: CASSLDPRQETQYF. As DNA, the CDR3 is TGTGCCAGCAGTTTAGACCCTAGGCAAGAGACCCAGTACTTC.

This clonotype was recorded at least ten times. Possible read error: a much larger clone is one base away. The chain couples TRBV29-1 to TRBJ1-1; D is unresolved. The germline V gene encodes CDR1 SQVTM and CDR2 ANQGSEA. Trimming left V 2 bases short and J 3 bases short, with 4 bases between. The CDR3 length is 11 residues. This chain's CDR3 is CSVERYTEAFF. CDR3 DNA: TGCAGCGTTGAAAGGTACACTGAAGCTTTCTTT.

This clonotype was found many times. CDR3 in amino acids: CASSNTGAGRAFF. As DNA, the CDR3 is TGTGCCAGCAGTAATACGGGGGCTGGTAGAGCTTTCTTT. The V and J genes are TRBV27 and TRBJ1-1; D is perhaps TRBD1 (6 bases). Germline V CDR1 and CDR2: MNHEY, SMNVEV (reference sequence). The CDR3 totals 13 residues. V was shortened by 5 bases and J by 10 bases, with 17 bases between the two germline ends.

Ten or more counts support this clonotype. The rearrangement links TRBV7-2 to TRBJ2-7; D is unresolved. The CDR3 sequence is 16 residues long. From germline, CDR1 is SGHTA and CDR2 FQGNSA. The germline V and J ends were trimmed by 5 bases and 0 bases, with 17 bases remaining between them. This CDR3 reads CASSPGRNPLSYEQYF. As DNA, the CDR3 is TGTGCCAGCAGCCCAGGACGGAACCCTCTCTCCTACGAGCAGTACTTC.

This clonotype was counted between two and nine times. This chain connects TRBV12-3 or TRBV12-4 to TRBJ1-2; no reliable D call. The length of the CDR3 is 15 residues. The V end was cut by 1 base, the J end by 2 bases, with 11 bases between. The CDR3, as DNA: TGTGCCAGCAGTTTAGGGCTCAGCTACAACTATGGCTACACCTTC. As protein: CASSLGLSYNYGYTF.

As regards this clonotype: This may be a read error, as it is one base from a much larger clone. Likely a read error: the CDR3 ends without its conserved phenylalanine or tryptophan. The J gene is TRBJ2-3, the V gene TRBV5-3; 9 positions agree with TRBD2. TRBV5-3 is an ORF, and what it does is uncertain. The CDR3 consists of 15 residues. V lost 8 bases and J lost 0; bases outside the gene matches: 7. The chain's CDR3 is CASRERGASTDTQYS. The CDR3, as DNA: TGTGCCAGCCGAGAGCGGGGGGCCAGCACAGATACGCAGTATTCT.

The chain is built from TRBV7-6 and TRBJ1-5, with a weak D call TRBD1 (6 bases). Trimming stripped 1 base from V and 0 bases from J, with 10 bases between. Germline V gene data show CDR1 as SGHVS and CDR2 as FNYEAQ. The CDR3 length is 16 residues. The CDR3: CASSLVGGASNQPQHF. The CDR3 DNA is TGTGCCAGCAGCTTAGTTGGGGGGGCTAGCAATCAGCCCCAGCATTTT.

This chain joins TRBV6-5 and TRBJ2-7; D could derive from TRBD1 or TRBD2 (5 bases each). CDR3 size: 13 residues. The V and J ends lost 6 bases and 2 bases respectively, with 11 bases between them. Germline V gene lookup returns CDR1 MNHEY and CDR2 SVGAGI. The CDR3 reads CASRTWDPYEQYF. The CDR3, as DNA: TGTGCCAGCAGAACCTGGGACCCCTACGAGCAGTACTTC.

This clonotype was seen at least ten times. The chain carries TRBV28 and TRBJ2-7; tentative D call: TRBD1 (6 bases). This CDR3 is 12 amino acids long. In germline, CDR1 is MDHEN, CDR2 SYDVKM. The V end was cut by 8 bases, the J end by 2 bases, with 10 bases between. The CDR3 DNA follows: TGTGCCAGCCGGGACACTGCCTACGAGCAGTACTTC. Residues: CASRDTAYEQYF.

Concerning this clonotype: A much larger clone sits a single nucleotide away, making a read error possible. Written as DNA, the CDR3 is TGTGCCAGCAGCTTAGATACTAGCGGGGTCTACGAGCAGTACTTC. This gives the protein CASSLDTSGVYEQYF. V gene TRBV7-2 combines with J gene TRBJ2-7, with 10 bases that match TRBD2. Germline values: CDR1 SGHTA, CDR2 FQGNSA. This CDR3 has 15 residues. Losses at the gene ends were 1 base for V and 3 bases for J; bases not matched to a gene: 3.

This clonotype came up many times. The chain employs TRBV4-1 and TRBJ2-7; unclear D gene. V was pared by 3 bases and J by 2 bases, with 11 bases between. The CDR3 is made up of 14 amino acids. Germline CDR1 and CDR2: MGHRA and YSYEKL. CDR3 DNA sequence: TGCGCCAGCAGCCATGTACCATCCGCCTACGAGCAGTACTTC. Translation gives CASSHVPSAYEQYF.

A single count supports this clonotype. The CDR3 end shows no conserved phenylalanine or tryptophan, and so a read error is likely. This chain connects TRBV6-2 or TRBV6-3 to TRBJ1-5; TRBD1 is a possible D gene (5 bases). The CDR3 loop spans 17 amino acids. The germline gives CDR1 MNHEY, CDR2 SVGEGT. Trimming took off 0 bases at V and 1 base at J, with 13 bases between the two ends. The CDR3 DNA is TGTGCCAGCAGTTACTCGCCGGGGGAGGGGAGCAATCAGCCCCAGCATCTT. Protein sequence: CASSYSPGEGSNQPQHL.

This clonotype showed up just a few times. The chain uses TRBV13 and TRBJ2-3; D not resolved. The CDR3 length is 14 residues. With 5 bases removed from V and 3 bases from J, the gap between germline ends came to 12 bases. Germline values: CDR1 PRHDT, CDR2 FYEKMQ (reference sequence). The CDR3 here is CASSVIWATDTQYF. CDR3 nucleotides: TGTGCCAGCAGCGTGATTTGGGCAACAGATACGCAGTATTTT. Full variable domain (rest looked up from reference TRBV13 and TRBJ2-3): AAGVIQSPRHLIKEKRETATLKCYPIPRHDTVYWYQQGPGQDPQFLISFYEKMQSDKGSIPDRFSAQQFSDYHSELNMSSLELGDSALYFCASSVIWATDTQYFGPGTRLTVL.

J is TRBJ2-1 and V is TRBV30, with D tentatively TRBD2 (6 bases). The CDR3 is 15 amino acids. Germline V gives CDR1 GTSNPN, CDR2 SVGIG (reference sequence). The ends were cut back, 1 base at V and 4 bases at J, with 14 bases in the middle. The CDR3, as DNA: TGTGCCTGGAGTGGCTTGACGGGGGATTACAATGAGCAGTTCTTC. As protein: CAWSGLTGDYNEQFF.

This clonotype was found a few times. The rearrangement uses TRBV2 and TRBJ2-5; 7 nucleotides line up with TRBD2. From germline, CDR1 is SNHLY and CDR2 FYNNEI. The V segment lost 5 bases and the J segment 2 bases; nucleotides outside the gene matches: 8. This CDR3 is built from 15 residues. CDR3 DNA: TGTGCCAGCAGTTCGGGTCCTAGCGGACAAGAGACCCAGTACTTC. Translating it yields CASSSGPSGQETQYF.

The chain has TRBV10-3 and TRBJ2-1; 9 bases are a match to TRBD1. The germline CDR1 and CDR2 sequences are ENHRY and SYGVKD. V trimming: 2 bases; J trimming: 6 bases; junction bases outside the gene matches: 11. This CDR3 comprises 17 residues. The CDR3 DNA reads TGTGCCATCAGTGAGCCCGCCTCGGGACAGGGCCTCAATGAGCAGTTCTTC. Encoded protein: CAISEPASGQGLNEQFF.

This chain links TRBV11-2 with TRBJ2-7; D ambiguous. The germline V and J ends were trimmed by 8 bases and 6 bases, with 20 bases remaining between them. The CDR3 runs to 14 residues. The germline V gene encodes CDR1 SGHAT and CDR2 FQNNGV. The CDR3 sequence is CASAIILRASEQYF. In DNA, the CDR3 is TGTGCCAGCGCCATAATCCTAAGGGCCAGCGAGCAGTACTTC.

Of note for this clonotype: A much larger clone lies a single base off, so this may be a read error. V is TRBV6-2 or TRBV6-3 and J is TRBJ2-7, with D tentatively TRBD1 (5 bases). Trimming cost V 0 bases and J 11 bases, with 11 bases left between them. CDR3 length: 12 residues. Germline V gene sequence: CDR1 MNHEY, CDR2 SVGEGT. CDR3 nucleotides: TGTGCCAGCAGTTACTCCAGGGTAAGCGAGTACTTC. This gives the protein CASSYSRVSEYF.

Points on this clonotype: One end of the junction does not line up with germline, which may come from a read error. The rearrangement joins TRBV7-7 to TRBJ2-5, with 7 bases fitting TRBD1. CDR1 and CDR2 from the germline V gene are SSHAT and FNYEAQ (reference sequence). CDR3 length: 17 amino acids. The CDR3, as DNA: TGTGCTAGCAGCCCGTCGCGCGGCACAGGGGCTCAAGAGACCCAGTACTTC. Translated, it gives CASSPSRGTGAQETQYF.

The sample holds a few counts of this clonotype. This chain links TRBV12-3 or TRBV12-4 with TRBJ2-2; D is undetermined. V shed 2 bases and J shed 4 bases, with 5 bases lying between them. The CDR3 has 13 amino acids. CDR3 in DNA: TGTGCCAGCAGTTTATTTCTCACCGGGGAGCTGTTTTTT. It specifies CASSLFLTGELFF.

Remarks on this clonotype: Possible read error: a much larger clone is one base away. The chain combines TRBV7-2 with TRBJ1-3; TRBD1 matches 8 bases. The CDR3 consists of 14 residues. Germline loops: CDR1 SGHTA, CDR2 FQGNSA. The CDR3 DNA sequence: TGTGCCAGCAGCCCCGGACAGGGCAGAAACACCATACATTTT. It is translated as CASSPGQGRNTIHF.

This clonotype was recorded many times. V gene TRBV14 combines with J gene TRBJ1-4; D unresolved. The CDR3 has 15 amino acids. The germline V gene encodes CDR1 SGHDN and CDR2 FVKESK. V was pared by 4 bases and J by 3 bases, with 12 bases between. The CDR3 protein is CASSPYAVPNEKLFF. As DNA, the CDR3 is TGTGCCAGCAGCCCATACGCAGTGCCTAATGAAAAACTGTTTTTT.

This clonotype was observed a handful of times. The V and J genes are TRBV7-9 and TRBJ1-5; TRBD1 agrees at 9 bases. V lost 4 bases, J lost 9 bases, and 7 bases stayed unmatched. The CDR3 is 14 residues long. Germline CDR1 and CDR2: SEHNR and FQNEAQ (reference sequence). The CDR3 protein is CASSSRDRVGPQHF. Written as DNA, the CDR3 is TGTGCCAGCAGCTCCCGGGACAGGGTCGGGCCCCAGCATTTT.